The 14 T cell receptor beta chains reported below all come from one sample, sequenced in a study of T cell repertoires in cytomegalovirus infection. In TCRdb, the reads were re-called with MiXCR into one record per CDR3 protein. The sample records about half a million distinct CDR3 sequences, roughly a third being singletons. These TCRs' antigens remain unknown. This specimen was cultured PBMCs, taken from culture after CMV antigen stimulation. The origin of the receptors is a human donor in good health (CMV status not recorded). Some clones in this sample may be carry-over from other donors' samples.

V and J are TRBV7-2 and TRBJ2-1; D could derive from TRBD1 or TRBD2 (5 bases each). The germline CDR1 and CDR2 sequences are SGHTA and FQGNSA. Trimming took 6 bases from V and 9 from J, leaving 15 bases between them. The CDR3 runs 13 residues. CDR3 amino acids: CASRSMGRGEQFF. The CDR3 DNA sequence: TGTGCCAGCAGGTCGATGGGACGCGGTGAGCAGTTCTTC.

The CDR3 spells CASRGTASNEKLFF. The CDR3 coding sequence is TGTGCCAGCAGAGGGACAGCGAGTAATGAAAAACTGTTTTTT. The chain uses TRBV6-8 and TRBJ1-4, with 7 nucleotides matching TRBD1. The CDR3 consists of 14 residues. Germline trimming cut 6 bases from V and 4 bases from J; bases unmatched to any gene: 5. Germline CDR1 is MNHGY and CDR2 is SAAAGT.

The chain combines TRBV2 with TRBJ2-3; weak D call: TRBD2 (5 bases). V was trimmed by 8 bases and J by 2 bases, leaving 11 bases between them. Looked up from germline, CDR1 is SNHLY and CDR2 is FYNNEI. The length of the CDR3 is 13 residues. For the CDR3, the DNA is TGTGCCAGCTCTAGCAAGTACACAGATACGCAGTATTTT. It codes for CASSSKYTDTQYF.

This clonotype was observed many times. V gene TRBV19 combines with J gene TRBJ1-4; D not resolved. CDR1 is LNHDA and CDR2 is SQIVND in the germline V gene (reference sequence). CDR3 length: 14 residues. V lost 8 bases and J lost 0, with 10 bases in between. The CDR3 nucleotides read TGTGCCAGTTGTGGTTCTACAACTAATGAAAAACTGTTTTTT. This codes for CASCGSTTNEKLFF.

The chain employs TRBV28 and TRBJ1-3; possibly TRBD1 for D (6 bases). This CDR3 has 16 amino acids. From germline, CDR1 is MDHEN and CDR2 SYDVKM. The ends were cut back, 7 bases at V and 1 base at J, with 17 bases in the middle. The CDR3 DNA sequence: TGTGCCAGCATCTCCCCTGGACAGAAGTCTGGAAACACCATATATTTT. This translates into CASISPGQKSGNTIYF.

This clonotype occurred a few times. The chain combines TRBV4-1 with TRBJ1-2; D uncertain. The CDR3 extends over 16 amino acids. V dropped 0 bases and J dropped 6 bases, with 17 bases sitting between them. Looked up from germline, CDR1 is MGHRA and CDR2 is YSYEKL. The CDR3 reads CASSQDRVGRLDGYTF. CDR3 nucleotide sequence: TGCGCCAGCAGCCAAGATCGAGTGGGGAGACTCGATGGCTACACCTTC.

The chain couples TRBV6-2 or TRBV6-3 to TRBJ1-1; D is unresolved. Trimming left V 2 bases short and J 0 bases short, with 7 bases between. This CDR3 is 14 amino acids long. The germline CDR1 and CDR2 sequences are MNHEY and SVGEGT. The CDR3 sequence: CASSYGSLNTEAFF. The CDR3, as DNA: TGTGCCAGCAGTTACGGTTCCCTGAACACTGAAGCTTTCTTT.

The rearrangement joins TRBV6-2 or TRBV6-3 to TRBJ2-3; TRBD1 matches at 10 bases. The CDR3 extends over 16 amino acids. Germline CDR1 MNHEY, CDR2 SVGEGT. V dropped 2 bases and J dropped 2; count of bases not matched to a gene: 4. CDR3 DNA: TGTGCCAGCAGTTACGGGACAGGGGCCCTCACAGATACGCAGTATTTT. Translation gives CASSYGTGALTDTQYF.

The chain links TRBV30 to TRBJ1-4; no clear D. The germline gives CDR1 GTSNPN, CDR2 SVGIG (reference sequence). The CDR3 sequence is 14 residues long. Trimming took off 1 base at V and 8 bases at J, with 14 bases between the two ends. The CDR3 reads CAWSEMGSPEKLFF. The CDR3 bases are TGTGCCTGGAGTGAGATGGGGTCCCCCGAAAAACTGTTTTTT. The full variable domain, in which reference TRBV30 and TRBJ1-4 provide the parts outside the CDR3, is SQTIHQWPATLVQPVGSPLSLECTVEGTSNPNLYWYRQAAGRGLQLLFYSVGIGQISSEVPQNLSASRPQDRQFILSSKKLLLSDSGFYLCAWSEMGSPEKLFFGSGTQLSVL.

CDR3 DNA: TGCGCCAGCAGCACGTCCGGGACAGGGGATGAAAAACTGTTTTTT. This encodes CASSTSGTGDEKLFF. The chain carries TRBV4-1 and TRBJ1-4; 10 bases line up with TRBD1. V lost 5 bases, J lost 6 bases, and 6 bases stayed unmatched. The CDR3 totals 15 residues. Germline V lookup: CDR1 MGHRA, CDR2 YSYEKL.

V usage is TRBV7-9 and J usage is TRBJ2-1; D possibly corresponds to TRBD1 (5 bases). Between the trimmed V and J ends, which lost 6 bases and 11 bases, there was a span of 11 bases. Germline V gene data show CDR1 as SEHNR and CDR2 as FQNEAQ (reference sequence). The length of the CDR3 is 11 residues. The CDR3 here is CASSSDTKQFF. CDR3 sequence (DNA): TGTGCCAGCAGTTCGGACACGAAGCAGTTCTTC. Looking up the rest from reference TRBV7-9 and TRBJ2-1 gives the full variable domain: DTGVSQNPRHKITKRGQNVTFRCDPISEHNRLYWYRQTLGQGPEFLTYFQNEAQLEKSRLLSDRFSAERPKGSFSTLEIQRTEQGDSAMYLCASSSDTKQFFGPGTRLTVL.

This clonotype has a count of ten or more. CDR3 amino acids: CASSMRWIPGTEAFF. The CDR3, as DNA: TGTGCCAGCAGCATGAGGTGGATCCCCGGGACTGAAGCTTTCTTT. The chain is built from TRBV11-2 and TRBJ1-1; D is unresolved. Between the trimmed V and J ends, which lost 5 bases and 5 bases, there was a span of 18 bases. The CDR3 sequence is 15 residues long. Germline CDR1 reads SGHAT; CDR2 reads FQNNGV.

This sequence joins TRBV5-4 and TRBJ1-2; 10 bases map to TRBD1. This CDR3 comprises 13 residues. V gave up 4 bases and J gave up 4 bases; unmatched junction bases: 1. Germline V gene sequence: CDR1 SGHNT, CDR2 YYREEE (reference sequence). The CDR3 DNA sequence: TGTGCCAGCAGCGGACAGGGGGTCTATGGCTACACCTTC. This sequence encodes CASSGQGVYGYTF.

This chain uses TRBV7-8 with TRBJ2-2; no clear D. This CDR3 spans 14 amino acids. V was cut by 0 bases and J by 6 bases, with 8 bases left in between. Per the germline V gene, CDR1 is SGHVS and CDR2 is FQNEAQ. The DNA of the CDR3 is TGTGCCAGCAGCTTAGCGCGGCTAGCCGGGGAGCTGTTTTTT. Translated, it gives CASSLARLAGELFF.